A selection of T cell receptor beta chains follows, all from one sample in a study of early T cells in non-severe SARS-CoV-2 infection. One entry per CDR3 protein results from TCRdb running MiXCR on the 5' RACE reads. The sample includes about 49,000 distinct CDR3 sequences, roughly 6.5% of them seen just once. The sequenced sample was whole blood, obtained at baseline. The source of these receptors is an adult who was a healthcare worker with PCR-confirmed SARS-CoV-2 infection or an uninfected control (not recorded which). CDR3s include the opening cysteine and the closing phenylalanine or tryptophan. A D gene is named only where the DNA matches it firmly. Clone size, where shown, is once, few, many, or a class for clones that have expanded.

J: TRBJ1-1
D: NA
V: TRBV7-8
size: many
DNA: TGTGCCAGCAGCCACAGGGAGGAAGCTTTCTTT
CDR3: CASSHREEAFF

J: TRBJ2-7
D: NA
V: TRBV29-1
size: many
DNA: TGCAGCGTTGCGCCGGGAAGTCAGTTATACGAGCAGTACTTC
CDR3: CSVAPGSQLYEQYF

J: TRBJ2-7
D: NA
V: TRBV7-2
size: many
DNA: TGTGCCAGCAGCCCCCGCCCAGGGTTCCTCTACGAGCAGTACTTC
CDR3: CASSPRPGFLYEQYF

J: TRBJ2-1
D: TRBD1
V: TRBV7-2
size: NA
DNA: TGTGCCAGCAGCTTAGGGACAGGGACCAATGAGCAGTTCTTC
CDR3: CASSLGTGTNEQFF

J: TRBJ1-4
D: TRBD1
V: TRBV27
size: NA
DNA: TGTGCCAGCAGCCAGACAGGGGCAAAACTGTTTTTT
CDR3: CASSQTGAKLFF

J: TRBJ2-7
D: NA
V: TRBV20-1
size: many
DNA: TGCAGTGTAGGGAACCCCTCCTACGAGCAGTACTTC
CDR3: CSVGNPSYEQYF

J: TRBJ2-1
D: NA
V: TRBV19
size: many
DNA: TGTGCCAGTAGTCTCCTCCCAGGGGGGGGTCGGGATGAGCAGTTCTTC
CDR3: CASSLLPGGGRDEQFF

J: TRBJ2-2
D: NA
V: TRBV6-2/TRBV6-3
size: few
DNA: TGTGCCAGCAGTTATAGGGCTGGGGGCGCACGGACCGGGGAGCTGTTTTTT
CDR3: CASSYRAGGARTGELFF

J: TRBJ1-1
D: NA
V: TRBV6-5
size: many
DNA: TGTGCCAGCAGTAAGACTCAGGGAAGGAGCACTGAAGCTTTCTTT
CDR3: CASSKTQGRSTEAFF

J: TRBJ1-4
D: NA
V: TRBV20-1
size: many
DNA: TGCAGTGCTAGAGTTTTGCGTGGAAAACTGTTTTTT
CDR3: CSARVLRGKLFF

J: TRBJ2-4
D: TRBD1
V: TRBV28
size: few
DNA: TGTGCCGCCCGACAGGGATCAACGGGGAAAAACATTCAGTACTTC
CDR3: CAARQGSTGKNIQYF

J: TRBJ2-7
D: TRBD1
V: TRBV9
size: many
DNA: TGTGCCAGCAGCGTAGGGGACGCGGACAGGGCGGTCTACGAGCAGTACTTC
CDR3: CASSVGDADRAVYEQYF

J: TRBJ1-1
D: NA
V: TRBV5-1
size: many
DNA: TGCGCCAGCACAAACTGGAACACTGAAGCTTTCTTT
CDR3: CASTNWNTEAFF

J: TRBJ2-3
D: TRBD2
V: TRBV10-3
size: NA
DNA: TGTGCCATCAGTGACCCGGCGGTAGCGGGAGGGGACGGCACAGATACGCAGTATTTT
CDR3: CAISDPAVAGGDGTDTQYF

J: TRBJ1-2
D: NA
V: TRBV6-5
size: many
DNA: TGTGCCAGCACCTTAGGACCGAGCTCTCTCTATGGCTACACCTTC
CDR3: CASTLGPSSLYGYTF

J: TRBJ1-1
D: NA
V: TRBV5-6
size: few
DNA: TGTGCCAGCAGCTTGACGGTATTGAACACTGAAGCTTTCTTT
CDR3: CASSLTVLNTEAFF

J: TRBJ1-2
D: TRBD1
V: TRBV7-6
size: NA
DNA: TGTGCCAGCAGCTTAGCACAGGGGTATGGCTACACCTTC
CDR3: CASSLAQGYGYTF

J: TRBJ2-7
D: TRBD2
V: TRBV12-3/TRBV12-4
size: NA
DNA: TGTGCCAGCAGTTTATGGGACTGGGGTCTAGCGGGGGAGCAGTACTTC
CDR3: CASSLWDWGLAGEQYF

J: TRBJ2-3
D: TRBD1
V: TRBV18
size: many
DNA: TGTGCCAGCTCACGGGGGACAGGCAACACAGATACGCAGTATTTT
CDR3: CASSRGTGNTDTQYF

J: TRBJ2-2
D: NA
V: TRBV29-1
size: many
DNA: TGCAGCGGGCCCGAGGCACCGAACACCGGGGAGCTGTTTTTT
CDR3: CSGPEAPNTGELFF

J: TRBJ1-1
D: NA
V: TRBV5-5
size: many
DNA: TGTGCCAGCAGTCCAGAGCCCCTGAGGACTGAAGCTTTCTTT
CDR3: CASSPEPLRTEAFF

J: TRBJ2-7
D: TRBD1
V: TRBV30
size: NA
DNA: TGTGCCTGGAGTCCTTCCCGTGTGACAGGGGTGTACGAGCAGTACTTC
CDR3: CAWSPSRVTGVYEQYF

J: TRBJ2-5
D: NA
V: TRBV5-1
size: few
DNA: TGCGCCAGCAGCTTGAGCCTAGCGAGGGGCGAGACCCAGTACTTC
CDR3: CASSLSLARGETQYF

J: TRBJ2-1
D: TRBD2
V: TRBV5-5
size: few
DNA: TGTGCCAGCAGCTCTAGCGGGGGCGCCTACAATGAGCAGTTCTTC
CDR3: CASSSSGGAYNEQFF

J: TRBJ2-2
D: NA
V: TRBV7-9
size: NA
DNA: TGTGCCAGCAGCTTAGATGGTCGGAACACCGGGGAGCTGTTTTTT
CDR3: CASSLDGRNTGELFF

J: TRBJ2-1
D: NA
V: TRBV3-1
size: many
DNA: TGTGCCAGCAGCCAAGATCTTCGAGGGTCGATATACAATGAGCAGTTCTTC
CDR3: CASSQDLRGSIYNEQFF

J: TRBJ2-5
D: TRBD1
V: TRBV20-1
size: few
DNA: TGCAGTGCTAGAAAACAGGGGATGGGCCAAGAGACCCAGTACTTC
CDR3: CSARKQGMGQETQYF

J: TRBJ2-3
D: NA
V: TRBV4-3
size: many
DNA: TGCGCCAGCAGCCAAGGGGATCGAGATACGCAGTATTTT
CDR3: CASSQGDRDTQYF

J: TRBJ2-3
D: NA
V: TRBV5-4
size: NA
DNA: TGTGCCAGCAGCCTGCCGGGACGGACCACAGATACGCAGTATTTT
CDR3: CASSLPGRTTDTQYF

J: TRBJ2-7
D: NA
V: TRBV18
size: NA
DNA: TGTGCCAGCTCACCACTCTCGTCCTACGAGCAGTACTTC
CDR3: CASSPLSSYEQYF

J: TRBJ1-2
D: NA
V: TRBV11-2
size: many
DNA: TGTGCCAGCAGCTTAGGTGAACACTATGGCTACACCTTC
CDR3: CASSLGEHYGYTF

J: TRBJ2-1
D: NA
V: TRBV7-2
size: many
DNA: TGTGCCAGCAGCACCCAAGAAAGGTCTGAGCAGTTCTTC
CDR3: CASSTQERSEQFF

J: TRBJ2-1
D: TRBD1
V: TRBV6-4
size: NA
DNA: TGTGCCAGCAGTGACTCCCGGACAGGGGGCGACTACAATGAGCAGTTCTTC
CDR3: CASSDSRTGGDYNEQFF

J: TRBJ2-7
D: NA
V: TRBV6-6
size: many
DNA: TGTGCCAGCAGCCAGGCAGGGGCCCCCTCCTACGAGCAGTACTTC
CDR3: CASSQAGAPSYEQYF

J: TRBJ2-7
D: NA
V: TRBV6-2/TRBV6-3
size: NA
DNA: TGTGCCAGCAGATTACTCTCCCCAGGGAGGGAGCAGTACTTC
CDR3: CASRLLSPGREQYF

J: TRBJ2-1
D: TRBD1
V: TRBV6-6
size: many
DNA: TGTGCCAGCAGTTACTCGACAGGGGGCTACAATGAGCAGTTCTTC
CDR3: CASSYSTGGYNEQFF

J: TRBJ2-1
D: NA
V: TRBV2
size: many
DNA: TGTGCCAGCACCTTGCGGGGTGGTGGACAGTCGAATGCTGAGCAGTTCTTC
CDR3: CASTLRGGGQSNAEQFF

J: TRBJ1-2
D: NA
V: TRBV11-2
size: many
DNA: TGTGCCAGCAGCTTAGGGTGGCAGGGGAGGACTAACTATGGCTACACCTTC
CDR3: CASSLGWQGRTNYGYTF

J: TRBJ1-6
D: NA
V: TRBV2
size: few
DNA: TGTGCCAGCACCCCTGACAGACGGAATTCACCCCTCCACTTT
CDR3: CASTPDRRNSPLHF

J: TRBJ2-6
D: NA
V: TRBV6-4
size: few
DNA: TGTGCCAGCAGCGCCGGAACCTTCTCTGGGGCCAACGTCCTGACTTTC
CDR3: CASSAGTFSGANVLTF

J: TRBJ1-2
D: TRBD1
V: TRBV29-1
size: many
DNA: TGCAGCGTCGGACAGGGCTTCAACTATGGCTACACCTTC
CDR3: CSVGQGFNYGYTF

J: TRBJ1-1
D: NA
V: TRBV6-1
size: few
DNA: TGTGCCAGCAGTGCTGGGGTGGATAGCCCTGAAGCTTTCTTT
CDR3: CASSAGVDSPEAFF

J: TRBJ2-5
D: TRBD1
V: TRBV11-2
size: many
DNA: TGTGCCAGCAGCACAACAGGGGTGGAGACCCAGTACTTC
CDR3: CASSTTGVETQYF

J: TRBJ1-2
D: TRBD1
V: TRBV7-9
size: NA
DNA: TGTGCCAGCAGTTTAAGGGACAGGGGAATCTATGGCTACACCTTC
CDR3: CASSLRDRGIYGYTF

J: TRBJ2-7
D: TRBD1
V: TRBV27
size: many
DNA: TGTGCCAGCAGTCCATCTTACAGGGGGCGCAGGAACTCGTGGTACTTC
CDR3: CASSPSYRGRRNSWYF

J: TRBJ2-3
D: NA
V: TRBV7-6
size: few
DNA: TGTGCCAGCAGCTCCTCGGGGGATACAGATACGCAGTATTTT
CDR3: CASSSSGDTDTQYF

J: TRBJ2-7
D: NA
V: TRBV23-1
size: NA
DNA: TGCGCCAGCAGTCAATCGGGCAACTTATACGAGCAGTACTTC
CDR3: CASSQSGNLYEQYF

J: TRBJ2-2
D: NA
V: TRBV11-2
size: few
DNA: TGTGCCAGCAGCTCTATACACGGGAACACCGGGGAGCTGTTTTTT
CDR3: CASSSIHGNTGELFF

J: TRBJ1-1
D: NA
V: TRBV4-3
size: many
DNA: TGCGCCAGCAGCCATGCGCGGGAGAGGCCTGAAGCTTTCTTT
CDR3: CASSHARERPEAFF

J: TRBJ2-1
D: TRBD1
V: TRBV4-3
size: NA
DNA: TGCGCCAGCAGCCTTGGACAGGGGTCCAATGAGCAGTTCTTC
CDR3: CASSLGQGSNEQFF

J: TRBJ1-4
D: TRBD1
V: TRBV12-3/TRBV12-4
size: many
DNA: TGTGCCAGCAGCACCGCCGGGACAGGGAGGACCAGTCGCGAAAAACTGTTTTTT
CDR3: CASSTAGTGRTSREKLFF

J: TRBJ2-3
D: TRBD2
V: TRBV11-3
size: many
DNA: TGTGCCAGCAGCAAAGGGACTAGCGGCAACACAGATACGCAGTATTTT
CDR3: CASSKGTSGNTDTQYF

J: TRBJ2-4
D: NA
V: TRBV11-2
size: many
DNA: TGTGCCAGCACCCCGGGGGACAGCGGCATTCAGTACTTC
CDR3: CASTPGDSGIQYF